This is a list of T cell receptor beta chains from one sample in a study of beta chain features in type 1 diabetes. Clones were read by immunoSEQ multiplex PCR, and TCRdb kept only the in-frame ones, dropping some. The sample lists under 550,000 clones; roughly an eighth were seen once. Material for sequencing was naive CD4+ T cells from blood. The origin of the receptors is a woman aged 18-30 years in good health. The CDR3 runs from the conserved cysteine through the conserved F or W. A D gene is named only where the DNA matches it firmly. The size entry is marked missing in some rows and otherwise reads once, few, many or a size class.

d_call	v_call	clone_size	j_call	cdr3_nt	cdr3_aa
-	TRBV5-1	-	TRBJ2-7	TGCGCCAGCTCACAATACGAGCAGTACTTC	CASSQYEQYF
-	TRBV7-2	-	TRBJ2-5	TGTGCCAGCAGCTTAGGGGACACCTACCAAGAGACCCAGTACTTC	CASSLGDTYQETQYF
-	TRBV5-1	few	TRBJ2-3	TGCGCCAGCAGCTTGGTGCCTGCAGATACGCAGTATTTT	CASSLVPADTQYF
-	TRBV7-9	few	TRBJ2-6	TGTGCCAGCAGCTTCCCAAAGGGGGCCAACGTCCTGACTTTC	CASSFPKGANVLTF
-	TRBV6-1	-	TRBJ2-5	TGTGCCAGCTCCACAAGAGAGACCCAGTACTTC	CASSTRETQYF
-	TRBV5-1	-	TRBJ2-1	TGCGCCAGCAGCACTTCCAGGGGACTCTCCTACAATGAGCAGTTCTTC	CASSTSRGLSYNEQFF
-	TRBV7-9	few	TRBJ1-4	TGTGCCAGCAGCCAGACAGCAACTAATGAAAAACTGTTTTTT	CASSQTATNEKLFF
-	TRBV20-1	-	TRBJ1-6	TGCAGTGCTAATTATAATTCACCCCTCCACTTT	CSANYNSPLHF
-	TRBV18	few	TRBJ2-6	TGTGCCAGCTCACCTCAGGGCTCTGGGGCCAACGTCCTGACTTTC	CASSPQGSGANVLTF
-	TRBV23-1	few	TRBJ2-4	TGCGCCAGCAGTCAAACCCCAGGGGAGAGGTCCAAAAACATTCAGTACTTC	CASSQTPGERSKNIQYF
-	TRBV18	-	TRBJ2-5	TGTGCCAGCTCACCGGGGCAACAAGAGACCCAGTACTTC	CASSPGQQETQYF
-	TRBV5-6	few	TRBJ1-4	TGTGCCAGCAGCTTCGGGTTAGGGGAAAAACTGTTTTTT	CASSFGLGEKLFF
-	TRBV28	many	TRBJ2-1	TGTGCCAGCAGCCGTGACAGCCCCAATGAGCAGTTCTTC	CASSRDSPNEQFF
-	TRBV7-2	-	TRBJ2-4	TGTGCCAGCAGCTTCGAGGCAGGGTTGGAGGTCAAAAACATTCAGTACTTC	CASSFEAGLEVKNIQYF
-	TRBV7-3	-	TRBJ2-3	TGTGCCAGCAGCTCCGGCGAATGGCAGTATTTT	CASSSGEWQYF
-	TRBV4-1	-	TRBJ2-1	TGCGCCAGCAGCCAAGGATTCTTTGGAAATGAGCAGTTCTTC	CASSQGFFGNEQFF